The 15 T cell receptor beta chains below all came from one sample that was sequenced in a study of immune heterogeneity within non-small cell lung tumors. For each sample, template was approximately 0.55 ug of bulk tumor genomic DNA. Spaced far apart, several biopsies were taken from each primary tumor during surgery. Surgery that was curative in intent was performed on patients with untreated, newly diagnosed non-small cell lung cancer. TCR beta CDR3 was amplified by multiplex PCR using 32 V and 13 J primers. TCRdb independently ran MiXCR on the multiplex PCR reads; one entry per CDR3 protein. Of 9,000 to 13,000 distinct CDR3 sequences in the sample, around 29% were seen once. The sample consisted of lung tumor tissue. The receptors derive from a man aged 50-59 years with non-small cell lung cancer.

The V and J genes are TRBV5-6 and TRBJ2-1; 9 nucleotides match TRBD1. Germline V gene data show CDR1 as SGHDT and CDR2 as YYEEEE. Trimming removed 3 bases from V and 3 bases from J; junction bases left unmatched: 7. This CDR3 has 16 residues. CDR3 nucleotide sequence: TGTGCCAGCAGCTCACCCCCGACAGGGGGCTACAATGAGCAGTTCTTC. As protein: CASSSPPTGGYNEQFF.

Turning to this clonotype: The junction does not match germline at one end; this may be a read error. This chain connects TRBV4-1 to TRBJ1-6, with 8 bases fitting TRBD1. The V gene's germline CDR1 is MGHRA and CDR2 YSYEKL. The CDR3 consists of 16 residues. The CDR3 DNA is TGCGCCAGCAGACAAGTGGGAGGGACAGGTAATTCACCCCTCCACTTT. As protein: CASRQVGGTGNSPLHF.

Judged by abundance, this clonotype is medium-sized. This chain links TRBV11-2 with TRBJ1-3, with D uncertain. The length of the CDR3 is 11 residues. The germline V gene encodes CDR1 SGHAT and CDR2 FQNNGV. V lost 6 bases and J lost 5, with 5 bases in between. The CDR3 protein is CASSQRNTIYF. In DNA form, the CDR3 reads TGTGCCAGCAGTCAAAGAAACACCATATATTTT.

Note on this clonotype: A much larger clone sits a single nucleotide away, making a read error possible. The chain is built from TRBV7-2 and TRBJ2-1; 9 bases map to TRBD2. CDR1 and CDR2 from the germline V gene are SGHTA and FQGNSA. The CDR3 is 18 residues long. CDR3 sequence (DNA): TGTGCCAGCAGCTTAGCGGGGACTAGCAGGGGGGCCTACAATGAGAAGTTCTTC. It is translated as CASSLAGTSRGAYNEKFF.

This clonotype was counted between two and nine times. This chain joins TRBV4-2 and TRBJ1-1; D possibly corresponds to TRBD1 (5 bases). The CDR3 extends over 15 amino acids. Germline values: CDR1 LGHNA, CDR2 YNFKEQ. V lost 0 bases and J lost 1, with 9 bases in between. The CDR3 loop reads CASSQESGPNTEAFF. DNA of the CDR3: TGTGCCAGCAGCCAAGAGTCAGGGCCGAACACTGAAGCTTTCTTT.

This clonotype has just a few counts. This sequence joins TRBV7-2 and TRBJ1-2, with 8 bases identical to TRBD1. V dropped 2 bases and J dropped 3; count of bases not matched to a gene: 5. The CDR3 contains 15 residues. From germline, CDR1 is SGHTA and CDR2 FQGNSA. The CDR3 nucleotides are TGTGCCAGCAGCTTAACCGGACAGGGTTACTATGGCTACACCTTC. The encoded protein is CASSLTGQGYYGYTF.

As to this clonotype: This may be a read error: a much more frequent sequence differs by one nucleotide. The chain recombines TRBV6-5 with TRBJ1-1; TRBD1 is a possible D gene (6 bases). CDR3 length: 13 amino acids. Per the germline V gene, CDR1 is MNHEY and CDR2 is SVGAGI. Trimming took 5 bases from V and 6 from J, leaving 13 bases between them. For the CDR3, the DNA is TGTGCCAGCAGTAACAGGGTAAACGCTGAAGCTTTCTTT. Translating it yields CASSNRVNAEAFF.

This clonotype has only a few counts. This sequence joins TRBV7-2 and TRBJ2-5; D remains ambiguous. The CDR3 extends over 13 amino acids. Germline V gene data show CDR1 as SGHTA and CDR2 as FQGNSA. Trimming removed 3 bases from V and 1 base from J, with 6 bases in between. Written as DNA, the CDR3 is TGTGCCAGCAGCTTGGCCCTCCAAGAGACCCAGTACTTC. It translates to CASSLALQETQYF.

There are many counts of this clonotype. CDR3 DNA: TGTGCCAGCTCACCAGGCACGTCTAACTATGGCTACACCTTC. Amino acids: CASSPGTSNYGYTF. The rearrangement uses TRBV18 and TRBJ1-2; D uncertain. The CDR3 is 14 amino acids. V lost 2 bases to trimming and J lost 0 bases, with 7 bases between them. CDR1 and CDR2 (germline): KGHSH, LQKENI.

The chain has TRBV20-1 and TRBJ2-2; 7 bases align to TRBD2. Germline-derived CDR1 and CDR2 are DFQATT and SNEGSKA (reference sequence). V shed 1 base, J shed 6 bases, and the junction held 5 bases outside the gene matches. This CDR3 contains 14 residues. The CDR3 DNA follows: TGCAGTGCTAGAGCGGGGGGTAGCGCCGGGGAGCTGTTTTTT. It translates to CSARAGGSAGELFF.

This clonotype came up many times. This chain uses TRBV2 with TRBJ2-4, with 8 bases identical to TRBD1. V lost 7 bases, J lost 0 bases, and 17 bases stayed unmatched. The CDR3 is made up of 19 amino acids. Germline CDR1 SNHLY, CDR2 FYNNEI. The CDR3 here is CASTRDRIGKPIAKNIQYF. CDR3 coding DNA: TGTGCCAGCACCCGGGACAGGATCGGAAAACCTATAGCCAAAAACATTCAGTACTTC.

This clonotype was counted once. The chain employs TRBV7-9 and TRBJ2-3; a weak D match, TRBD2 (5 bases). V was clipped by 7 bases and J by 3 bases, with 14 bases between them. This CDR3 region has 14 residues. The V gene's germline CDR1 is SEHNR and CDR2 FQNEAQ (reference sequence). The CDR3 DNA reads as TGTGCCAGCATGGCGGTAGGCGGGACAGATACGCAGTATTTT. This translates into CASMAVGGTDTQYF.

The sample holds many counts of this clonotype. In DNA form, the CDR3 reads TGTGCCAGCAGCTTAGGTGGCAGGAGCACAGATACGCAGTATTTT. The encoded protein is CASSLGGRSTDTQYF. The chain employs TRBV7-2 and TRBJ2-3; the D is unclear. V was cut by 1 base and J by 0 bases, with 8 bases left in between. CDR1 is SGHTA and CDR2 is FQGNSA in the germline V gene. The CDR3 extends over 15 amino acids.

This chain connects TRBV5-1 to TRBJ2-3; D uncertain. Trimming took 5 bases from V and 0 from J, leaving 16 bases between them. Germline assignment: CDR1 SGHRS and CDR2 YFSETQ. The CDR3 is 16 residues long. The CDR3 sequence is CASSLNGPSSTDTQYF. The DNA for the CDR3 is TGCGCCAGCAGTCTCAATGGACCTTCAAGCACAGATACGCAGTATTTT.

In regard to this clonotype: Germline is not matched at one junction end, which may reflect a read error. The J gene is TRBJ1-1, the V gene TRBV6-5, with 9 bases fitting TRBD1. Germline V lookup: CDR1 MNHEY, CDR2 SVGAGI. The CDR3 is made up of 17 amino acids. CDR3 DNA sequence: TGTGCCAGCAGGTACTCCACAGGGGGCGCGCTGAACACTGAAGCTTTCTTT. Translation: CASRYSTGGALNTEAFF.